This TCR beta chain was recovered during a study of regulatory T cells in long-lasting Graves disease. Arm-PCR with iRepertoire HTBI primers amplified the CDR3 regions for these TCR beta libraries. Using its own MiXCR run on the multiplex PCR reads, TCRdb lists one record per CDR3 protein. The repertoire holds roughly 410,000 distinct CDR3 sequences, with approximately 15% as singletons. The time point was: newly diagnosed GD, antithyroid drugs for less than 3 months. Extracted PBMC RNA gave rise to the TCR library. The CDR3 consists of 16 residues. V was pared by 5 bases and J by 8 bases, with 12 bases of the junction left unmatched. This clonotype was counted ten times or more. The sample also formed part of further work on T cells in Graves' hyperthyroidism and ophthalmopathy.

This sample comprised peripheral blood mononuclear cells (PBMCs), obtained at new diagnosis, from a patient treated with antithyroid drugs. The TCR comes from a woman aged 40 to 50 with Graves disease. The J gene is TRBJ2-1, the V gene TRBV12-3 or TRBV12-4; 10 bases map to TRBD2. The CDR3 here is CASSGRTSGSTDEQFF. In DNA, the CDR3 is TGTGCCAGCAGTGGGCGGACTAGCGGATCTACGGATGAGCAGTTCTTC.